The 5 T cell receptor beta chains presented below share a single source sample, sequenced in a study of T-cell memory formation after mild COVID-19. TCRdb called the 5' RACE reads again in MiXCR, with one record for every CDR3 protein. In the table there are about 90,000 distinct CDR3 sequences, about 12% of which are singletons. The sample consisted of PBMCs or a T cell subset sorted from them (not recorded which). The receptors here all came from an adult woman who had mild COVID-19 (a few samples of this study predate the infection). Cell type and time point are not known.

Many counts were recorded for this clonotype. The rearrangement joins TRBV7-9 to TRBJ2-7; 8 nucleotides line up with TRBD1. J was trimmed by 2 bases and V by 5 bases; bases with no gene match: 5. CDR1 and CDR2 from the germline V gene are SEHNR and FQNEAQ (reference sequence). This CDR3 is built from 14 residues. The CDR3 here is CASSPPGQAYEQYF. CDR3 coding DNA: TGTGCCAGCAGCCCTCCGGGACAGGCCTACGAGCAGTACTTC.

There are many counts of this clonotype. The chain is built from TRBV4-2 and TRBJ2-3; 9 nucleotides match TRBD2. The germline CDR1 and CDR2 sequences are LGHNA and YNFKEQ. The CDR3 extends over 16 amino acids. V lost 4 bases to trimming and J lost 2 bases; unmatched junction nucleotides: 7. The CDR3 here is CASSLDPSGTTDTQYF. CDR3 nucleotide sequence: TGTGCCAGCAGCCTCGATCCTAGCGGGACCACAGATACGCAGTATTTT.

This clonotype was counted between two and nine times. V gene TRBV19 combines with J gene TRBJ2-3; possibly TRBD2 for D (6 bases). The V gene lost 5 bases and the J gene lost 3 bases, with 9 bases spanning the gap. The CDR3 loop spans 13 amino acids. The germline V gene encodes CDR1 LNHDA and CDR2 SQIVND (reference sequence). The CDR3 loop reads CASSSRGTDTQYF. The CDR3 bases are TGTGCCAGTAGTTCCCGGGGGACAGATACGCAGTATTTT. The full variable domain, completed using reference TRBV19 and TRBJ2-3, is DGGITQSPKYLFRKEGQNVTLSCEQNLNHDAMYWYRQDPGQGLRLIYYSQIVNDFQKGDIAEGYSVSREKKESFPLTVTSAQKNPTAFYLCASSSRGTDTQYFGPGTRLTVL.

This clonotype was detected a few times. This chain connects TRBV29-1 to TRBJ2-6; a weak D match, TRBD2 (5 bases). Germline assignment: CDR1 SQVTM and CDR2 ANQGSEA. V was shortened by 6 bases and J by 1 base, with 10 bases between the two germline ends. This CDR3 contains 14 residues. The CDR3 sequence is CSVDEGSGANVLTF. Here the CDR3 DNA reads TGCAGCGTGGACGAGGGATCTGGGGCCAACGTCCTGACTTTC.

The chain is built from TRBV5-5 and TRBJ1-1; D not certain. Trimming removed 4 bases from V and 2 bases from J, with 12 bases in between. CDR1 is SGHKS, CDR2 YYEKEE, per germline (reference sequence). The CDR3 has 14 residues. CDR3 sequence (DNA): TGTGCCAGCAGCCTACTCAACAGCAACACTGAAGCTTTCTTT. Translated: CASSLLNSNTEAFF.